This T cell receptor (beta chain) appears in the sequencing data of a study of T cells in Graves' hyperthyroidism and ophthalmopathy. Regarding this clonotype: Its antigen is not known. A read error may be the cause here, since a much bigger clone is one base away. Given the absence of the conserved phenylalanine or tryptophan at the CDR3 end, a read error is likely.

General study points: The model identified upcoming ophthalmopathy a median approximately six months ahead of onset. In the analysis, a 13 V-J model separated ophthalmopathy from stable hyperthyroidism.

Trimming cost V 4 bases and J 8 bases, with 18 bases left between them. CDR3 length: 14 amino acids. Germline V gene lookup returns CDR1 SQVTM and CDR2 ANQGSEA. Lactation, pregnancy, other autoimmune disease or uncontrolled infection excluded patients. The diagnoses drew upon clinical symptoms, serum thyroxine and TRAb, thyroid ultrasound and orbital computed tomography. Regions amplified from RNA transcripts were the TCR beta CDR3 regions. The HTBI primer set was used in a first-round RT-PCR of the TCR CDR3. TCRdb used MiXCR to reprocess the multiplex PCR reads, holding one entry per CDR3 protein. The sample contains around 600,000 distinct CDR3 sequences, 14% of which appear only once.

The sequence was obtained from a woman between 18 and 30 years old with Graves' ophthalmopathy. The sequencing input was blood. V and J are TRBV29-1 and TRBJ2-1, with D uncertain. CDR3 amino acids: CSVVGQPEYDEQFS. DNA for the CDR3: TGCAGCGTTGTGGGTCAGCCGGAATACGATGAGCAGTTCTCC.